The sample holds many counts of the clone carrying this T cell receptor beta chain. Its matching antigen is unknown. Germline lookup yields CDR1 LGHNA and CDR2 YSLEER. The CDR3 spans 13 residues. V dropped 3 bases and J dropped 2 bases, with 7 bases sitting between them. Memory CD4+ cells were defined as CD4+CD45RO+CD25-. The study, taken as a whole, reports: Tumor memory CD4+ T cell TCR gene usage clustered with blood and lymph node memory CD4+ cells and lymph node naive CD4+ cells.

Constant-region reverse primers amplified full-length variable regions, followed by semi-nested Nested Universal Primer A PCR. TCRdb passed the 5' RACE reads through MiXCR, listing each CDR3 protein once. The data contain over 55,000 distinct CDR3 sequences, 28% of them singletons. The genes are TRBV4-3 and TRBJ1-2, with unresolved D. This receptor was taken from a female donor with breast cancer. The sequencing input was tumor-infiltrating memory CD4+ T cells sorted from the breast tumor. Subset indicated: memory CD4+ T cells, CD4+CD45RO+CD25-. The CDR3 loop is CASSQALNYGYTF. CDR3 in DNA: TGCGCCAGCAGCCAGGCACTCAACTATGGCTACACCTTC.